This T cell receptor (beta chain) was identified during a study of vaccination and CD4 T cells after COVID-19. There are a few counts of this clonotype. As yet, its antigen is unknown. The treatment here: roughly nine-day PBMC culture with coronavirus spike peptide pools or control peptides (ViraFEST assay). Prior to the COVID-19 pandemic (2011-2018), the unexposed donor's CD4+ T cells were collected. Sequencing of DNA taken from cultured CD4+ T cells relied on the Oncomine TCR Beta short-read assay. TCRdb independently ran MiXCR on the PCR reads; one entry per CDR3 protein. The sample consists of about 6,600 distinct CDR3 sequences, around 29% of them appearing once. The sequencing input was CD4+ T cells from blood, cultured in vitro. This receptor was obtained from a human donor in good health.

CDR3 bases: TGCAGTGCTAGAGGGGGGAGTCCCAACGTCCTGACTTTC. This gives the protein CSARGGSPNVLTF. The chain is built from TRBV20-1 and TRBJ2-6; D might be TRBD1 or TRBD2, each matching 5 bases. CDR1 is DFQATT and CDR2 is SNEGSKA in the germline V gene (reference sequence). This CDR3 is built from 13 residues. V lost 1 base and J lost 8, with 9 bases in between.